This paragraph reports one T cell receptor (beta chain). Its antigen is unidentified. It was with 60 Vbeta and 13 Jbeta primers that the PCR ran. Assay: immunoSEQ multiplex PCR; the TCRdb copy retains only in-frame clones and omits some. The table has tens of thousands of clones, more than 70% seen once. This specimen belongs to a study of cytomegalovirus exposure and HLA in healthy donors. Points from the study as a whole: The study labeled 180 or so TCR beta chains cytomegalovirus-associated.

Sequences were obtained from PBMCs. The TCR sequence derives from a woman aged 40 to 55 in good health and CMV-seropositive.

CDR3 sequence (DNA): TGTGCCAGCAGCGCGGACAGTTTAGTTGGCTACACCTTC. Its translation is CASSADSLVGYTF. V usage is TRBV5-8 and J usage is TRBJ1-2; D might be TRBD1 (6 bases). V was clipped by 4 bases and J by 7 bases, with 14 bases between them. Looked up from germline, CDR1 is SGHTS and CDR2 is YDEGEE. The CDR3 consists of 13 residues.